The entry below gives a single TCR beta chain sequence along with its context. Antigen unknown. The sample comes from a study of cytomegalovirus exposure and HLA in healthy donors. Study context: The 100 million to 140 million unique TCR beta sequences, from approximately 170 million T cells, were found by an earlier analysis.

Study-level points and caveats: Per a later analysis, HLA-associated TCR beta chains showed more clonal expansion than other, equally common TCR beta chains.

Germline CDR1 is LNHDA and CDR2 is SQIVND (reference sequence). V lost 5 bases, J lost 9 bases, and 12 bases stayed unmatched. This CDR3 is built from 16 residues. PCR involved 60 Vbeta and 13 Jbeta primers. The method was immunoSEQ multiplex PCR; TCRdb's version includes in-frame clones alone and lacks a portion of them. The table has a few hundred thousand clones, approximately 84% seen once; the top ten hold 0.58%. Sequenced input: PBMCs. This chain uses TRBV19 with TRBJ1-6, with TRBD1 matching 8 bases. This TCR derives from a woman between 40 and 55 years old in good health and CMV-seronegative. CDR3 amino acids: CASSFPQGAIPSPLHF. The CDR3 DNA follows: TGTGCCAGTAGTTTCCCCCAGGGGGCCATTCCTTCACCCCTCCACTTT.